This entry concerns a single TCR beta chain. Its target is unknown. Germline values: CDR1 MNHEY, CDR2 SVGAGI. This CDR3 region has 15 residues. Trimming at V came to 0 bases and at J to 9 bases, leaving 3 bases not matched to a gene. The sample is drawn from a study of cytomegalovirus exposure and HLA in healthy donors. About the research overall: Roughly 85 million unique TCRs from HLA-typed donors made up an early data release. Membership in the Caucasian-associated ancestry cluster was found for 75% to 85% of a few hundred genotyped donors. Notes on the study in general: The authors assumed roughly uniform sequencing depth across donors for presence/absence analyses.

The PCR ran on 60 Vbeta and 13 Jbeta primers. Using immunoSEQ multiplex PCR, the repertoire was profiled, and TCRdb retains in-frame clones only, with some absent. In the table there are 150,000 to 250,000 clones, approximately 85% of which are singletons. This TCR derives from a woman aged 45 to 65 in good health and CMV-seronegative. Sequences were obtained from PBMCs. This chain uses TRBV6-5 with TRBJ1-6, with 9 bases aligning to TRBD1. CDR3 DNA sequence: TGTGCCAGCAGTTACTCGACAGGGGGATCTTCACCCCTCCACTTT. Encoded protein: CASSYSTGGSSPLHF.